This T cell receptor (beta chain) was identified in a study of chemoradiotherapy in HPV16-positive cancers (dated 2022 in TCRdb). At the level of the whole study: Candidate HPV-specific T-cell clones and common TCR motifs were defined through functional T-cell assays on cells from a couple of HPV16-positive patients. Whether T-cell immunity against the HPV oncoproteins E6 and E7 changes during chemoradiotherapy and whether survival is affected by this immunity were examined in the study. TCR repertoires from 86 patients with HPV-related cancers were then used to track the candidate HPV-specific TCRs and motifs.

Turning to this clone: The antigen this receptor binds is unknown. Base-call qualities are not available, and no considerably larger clone is one nucleotide away.

The library was prepared using the immunoSEQ multiplex PCR assay. The immuneACCESS repertoire file appears here via TCRdb, limited to in-frame rearrangements. These files lack a portion of the clones; in checked studies, under half of the deficit traces to unresolved V genes, and the cause of the others is not known. A total of 53,000 or so clones appear in this sample, roughly 90% of them only once. The biggest ten clones account for around 3.3% of the sample. CDR3 length: 16 amino acids, cysteine to phenylalanine. Just CDR3 DNA is preserved here, 48 bases in frame from base 1. V loses 1 base of germline sequence and J loses 6 bases, and the interval between the two ends is 18 bases. Reading the germline V gene gives CDR1 SGHTA and CDR2 FQGNSA. Results and caveats for the whole study, not just this receptor: The functional definition of HPV-specific T cells was derived from only two HPV16-positive patients, and the survival association was reported for HPV16-positive patients. Expansion of candidate HPV-specific clones and E7-related TCR motifs was observed in the tumor microenvironment during treatment, whereas no such expansion was observed for non-HPV-specific T cells. In HPV16-positive patients, expansion of HPV-responsive T cells during chemoradiotherapy was associated with improved recurrence-free survival.

Repertoires were sampled repeatedly over the course of chemoradiotherapy so that clonal expansion in the tumor microenvironment could be followed. The rearranged segments are TRBV7-2 and TRBJ1-2; matching of 5 bases hints at TRBD1 as the D gene. This sequence was found in a human donor with HPV-associated anogenital cancer. This specimen consisted of blood, obtained from a patient who underwent chemoradiotherapy. CDR3 protein: CASSLVGTRGADGYTF. The DNA sequence reads TGTGCCAGCAGCTTAGTGGGCACCCGAGGGGCCGATGGCTACACCTTC.